This passage covers 24 T cell receptor beta chains from one sample sequenced in a study of blood T cell repertoires in COVID-19. Here immunoSEQ multiplex PCR was the method, and the copy in TCRdb shows in-frame clones only, minus some. The sample carries approximately 230,000 clones, around 90% recorded once. Source material: PBMCs or T cells enriched from blood (not recorded which). These receptors all come from a woman between 50 and 59 years old with acute COVID-19.

V gene TRBV18 combines with J gene TRBJ1-1; the match to TRBD1 covers 8 bases. The CDR3 runs to 15 residues. Germline CDR1 reads KGHSH; CDR2 reads LQKENI. The V segment lost 11 bases and the J segment 5 bases; nucleotides outside the gene matches: 16. The CDR3 here is CAGAGQEGTGTEAFF. CDR3 coding DNA: TGTGCCGGCGCGGGACAGGAAGGAACTGGAACTGAAGCTTTCTTT.

The chain couples TRBV1 to TRBJ1-1. TRBV1 is flagged as a pseudogene. This CDR3 comprises 13 residues. The CDR3 DNA follows: TGCACCAGCAGCCAAGCCGGGAACACTGAAGCTTTCTTT. Translated: CTSSQAGNTEAFF.

The chain has TRBV5-1 and TRBJ1-1; D gene unclear. The CDR3 contains 14 residues. Germline CDR1 and CDR2: SGHRS and YFSETQ. Deletions cut 0 bases from V and 5 bases from J, with 11 bases between. Here the CDR3 reads CASSLAADMTEAFF. CDR3 nucleotides: TGCGCCAGCAGCTTGGCTGCAGATATGACTGAAGCTTTCTTT.

This chain uses TRBV5-4 with TRBJ1-1; 8 bases fit TRBD1. This CDR3 spans 12 amino acids. The germline CDR1 and CDR2 sequences are SGHNT and YYREEE (reference sequence). J lost 4 bases, V lost 10 bases, and 6 bases had no gene match. The CDR3 here is CAVRQGSTEAFF. For the CDR3, the DNA is TGTGCCGTCCGACAGGGGAGCACTGAAGCTTTCTTT.

V is TRBV27 and J is TRBJ2-3; D is uncertain. The germline CDR1 and CDR2 sequences are MNHEY and SMNVEV (reference sequence). This CDR3 has 14 residues. Trimming took 5 bases from V and 0 from J, leaving 9 bases between them. CDR3 nucleotide sequence: TGTGCCAGCAGTCCCCCCACTAGCACAGATACGCAGTATTTT. Translation: CASSPPTSTDTQYF.

CDR3 residues: CASSYGQSYEQYF. In DNA form, the CDR3 reads TGTGCCAGCAGTTACGGACAGTCCTACGAGCAGTACTTC. This chain joins TRBV28 and TRBJ2-7; D is possibly TRBD1 (6 bases). This CDR3 contains 13 residues. CDR1 is MDHEN and CDR2 is SYDVKM in the germline V gene. The V gene lost 4 bases and the J gene lost 1 base, with 8 bases spanning the gap.

The chain uses TRBV5-1 and TRBJ1-1; possible D gene TRBD1, 6 bases. This CDR3 contains 14 residues. CDR1 is SGHRS, CDR2 YFSETQ, per germline. V lost 5 bases and J 0 bases, leaving 11 bases between the germline ends. The CDR3 loop reads CASRLTGLNTEAFF. The CDR3 DNA sequence: TGCGCCAGCAGACTGACAGGCCTGAACACTGAAGCTTTCTTT.

The chain couples TRBV21-1 to TRBJ2-1; TRBD1 is taken as the D call from the table, unchecked against the DNA. TRBV21-1 is a pseudogene. The CDR3 length is 16 residues. The CDR3 loop reads CASSRLLDRGNNEQFF. The CDR3 nucleotides read TGTGCCAGCAGCAGATTACTGGACAGGGGAAACAATGAGCAGTTCTTC.

The J gene is TRBJ2-1, the V gene TRBV9; TRBD2 aligns across 10 bases. This CDR3 comprises 17 residues. The germline V gene encodes CDR1 SGDLS and CDR2 YYNGEE. Losses at the gene ends were 0 bases for V and 0 bases for J; bases not matched to a gene: 3. The CDR3 bases are TGTGCCAGCAGCGTAGACCTAGCGGGAGACTCCTACAATGAGCAGTTCTTC. Translating gives CASSVDLAGDSYNEQFF. The full variable domain, in which reference TRBV9 and TRBJ2-1 provide the parts outside the CDR3, is DSGVTQTPKHLITATGQRVTLRCSPRSGDLSVYWYQQSLDQGLQFLIQYYNGEERAKGNILERFSAQQFPDLHSELNLSSLELGDSALYFCASSVDLAGDSYNEQFFGPGTRLTVL.

The chain carries TRBV18 and TRBJ1-6; 9 bases are shared with TRBD1. After removal of 3 bases from V and 3 bases from J, the junction contained 6 bases not matched to a gene. The CDR3 is made up of 17 amino acids. The germline gives CDR1 KGHSH, CDR2 LQKENI. The CDR3 bases are TGTGCCAGCTCACCCCGGGACAGGGCTAGCTATAATTCACCCCTCCACTTT. Protein product: CASSPRDRASYNSPLHF. Drawing the rest from reference TRBV18 and TRBJ1-6, the complete variable domain is NAGVMQNPRHLVRRRGQEARLRCSPMKGHSHVYWYRQLPEEGLKFMVYLQKENIIDESGMPKERFSAEFPKEGPSILRIQQVVRGDSAAYFCASSPRDRASYNSPLHFGNGTRLTVT.

This chain links TRBV15 with TRBJ1-5; no firm D call. Germline CDR1 is LNHNV and CDR2 is YYDKDF (reference sequence). The CDR3 extends over 16 amino acids. Trimming took 4 bases from V and 0 from J, leaving 13 bases between them. CDR3 loop: CATSTSFGDSNQPQHF. In DNA form, the CDR3 reads TGTGCCACCAGCACCTCGTTCGGGGATAGCAATCAGCCCCAGCATTTT. Looking up the rest from reference TRBV15 and TRBJ1-5 gives the full variable domain: DAMVIQNPRYQVTQFGKPVTLSCSQTLNHNVMYWYQQKSSQAPKLLFHYYDKDFNNEADTPDNFQSRRPNTSFCFLDIRSPGLGDTAMYLCATSTSFGDSNQPQHFGDGTRLSIL.

The rearrangement links TRBV28 to TRBJ2-1; tentative D call: TRBD1 (7 bases). Trimming shortened V by 6 bases and J by 8 bases, and 14 bases separated the two germline ends. Germline CDR1 is MDHEN and CDR2 is SYDVKM. The CDR3 spans 13 residues. In DNA form, the CDR3 reads TGTGCCAGCAGGCAACAGGGGAGGCATGAGCAGTTCTTC. This translates into CASRQQGRHEQFF.

V usage is TRBV24-1 and J usage is TRBJ2-5; TRBD2 matches 9 bases. The ends lost 3 bases at V and 4 bases at J; junction bases unmatched: 2. CDR3 size: 14 residues. Germline V gene lookup returns CDR1 KGHDR and CDR2 SFDVKD. The CDR3 nucleotides read TGTGCCACCAGTGATAGCGGGGGGCGAGAGACCCAGTACTTC. It is translated as CATSDSGGRETQYF.

The rearrangement links TRBV4-1 to TRBJ2-1; D not resolved. Per the germline V gene, CDR1 is MGHRA and CDR2 is YSYEKL. V was shortened by 4 bases and J by 2 bases, with 15 bases between the two germline ends. This CDR3 has 16 residues. The CDR3 here is CASSPSLGGTYNEQFF. The CDR3 region has the DNA TGCGCCAGCAGCCCATCCCTCGGCGGTACCTACAATGAGCAGTTCTTC.

The CDR3 protein is CASNQGMGTGELFF. CDR3 coding DNA: TGCGCCAGCAACCAGGGGATGGGGACCGGGGAGCTGTTTTTT. The rearrangement joins TRBV5-1 to TRBJ2-2; D perhaps matches TRBD1 (6 bases). This CDR3 has 14 residues. Looked up from germline, CDR1 is SGHRS and CDR2 is YFSETQ. With 6 bases removed from V and 5 bases from J, the gap between germline ends came to 14 bases.

This sequence joins TRBV14 and TRBJ2-1; maybe TRBD2 (5 bases). The V end was cut by 7 bases, the J end by 3 bases, with 13 bases between. The CDR3 totals 14 residues. The V gene's germline CDR1 is SGHDN and CDR2 FVKESK. The CDR3 protein is CASTLSSSYNEQFF. In DNA, the CDR3 is TGTGCCAGCACCCTCTCTAGCAGCTACAATGAGCAGTTCTTC. The variable domain in full, with the rest retrieved from reference TRBV14 and TRBJ2-1, is EAGVTQFPSHSVIEKGQTVTLRCDPISGHDNLYWYRRVMGKEIKFLLHFVKESKQDESGMPNNRFLAERTGGTYSTLKVQPAELEDSGVYFCASTLSSSYNEQFFGPGTRLTVL.

This clone was found a few times. CDR3 protein: CATSRGRGYEQYF. As DNA, the CDR3 is TGTGCCACCTCTAGGGGGAGGGGCTACGAGCAGTACTTC. V and J are TRBV3-1 (or the pseudogene TRBV3-2) and TRBJ2-7; the D gene is possibly TRBD2 (7 bases). Per the germline V gene, CDR1 is LGHDT and CDR2 is YNNKEL (reference sequence). V lost 10 bases and J 3 bases, leaving 16 bases between the germline ends. The CDR3 has 13 residues.

J is TRBJ2-7 and V is TRBV27; 9 bases are a match to TRBD1. Germline assignment: CDR1 MNHEY and CDR2 SMNVEV (reference sequence). V lost 6 bases and J lost 5; bases outside the gene matches: 8. The CDR3 loop spans 14 amino acids. CDR3 sequence: CASRITGGYHEQYF. In DNA form, the CDR3 reads TGTGCCAGCAGGATAACAGGGGGCTACCACGAGCAGTACTTC.

J is TRBJ1-4 and V is TRBV18; the D is unclear. The CDR3 extends over 15 amino acids. Germline CDR1 KGHSH, CDR2 LQKENI. With 2 bases removed from V and 3 bases from J, the gap between germline ends came to 10 bases. This chain's CDR3 is CASSPTAQPNEKLFF. Written as DNA, the CDR3 is TGTGCCAGCTCACCAACCGCACAGCCTAATGAAAAACTGTTTTTT. Looking up the rest from reference TRBV18 and TRBJ1-4 gives the full variable domain: NAGVMQNPRHLVRRRGQEARLRCSPMKGHSHVYWYRQLPEEGLKFMVYLQKENIIDESGMPKERFSAEFPKEGPSILRIQQVVRGDSAAYFCASSPTAQPNEKLFFGSGTQLSVL.

V and J are TRBV7-3 and TRBJ2-1, with D perhaps TRBD1 (5 bases). Per the germline V gene, CDR1 is SGHTA and CDR2 is FQGTGA. The ends were cut back, 5 bases at V and 5 bases at J, with 10 bases in the middle. CDR3 length: 13 residues. The CDR3 region is CASSADRNNEQFF. DNA of the CDR3: TGTGCCAGCAGCGCCGACAGAAACAATGAGCAGTTCTTC.

This chain joins TRBV6-4 and TRBJ2-7; possible D gene TRBD2, 7 bases. The CDR3 consists of 17 residues. The V end was cut by 1 base, the J end by 4 bases, with 20 bases between. CDR1 and CDR2 from the germline V gene are MRHNA and SNTAGT. The CDR3 DNA reads TGTGCCAGCAGTGACTGGGAGGGGGACTCGGACTCTTACGAGCAGTACTTC. The encoded protein is CASSDWEGDSDSYEQYF.

The chain uses TRBV7-9 and TRBJ1-5; 9 bases are a match to TRBD1. Germline V gene sequence: CDR1 SEHNR, CDR2 FQNEAQ (reference sequence). The CDR3 runs 14 residues. The J segment lost 3 bases and the V segment lost 5 bases, leaving 2 bases of the junction unmatched. CDR3 residues: CASSRDRDNQPQHF. The CDR3 DNA is TGTGCCAGCAGCCGGGACAGGGACAATCAGCCCCAGCATTTT.

This chain connects TRBV11-2 to TRBJ1-3; maybe TRBD1 (6 bases). The CDR3 consists of 15 residues. Germline assignment: CDR1 SGHAT and CDR2 FQNNGV. Trimming pared 3 bases from V and 0 bases from J, leaving 9 bases between. CDR3 sequence: CASSFDRSSGNTIYF. The CDR3 DNA reads as TGTGCCAGCAGCTTTGACAGGTCCTCTGGAAACACCATATATTTT.

The chain has TRBV15 and TRBJ2-1; 10 nucleotides agree with TRBD1. Per germline, CDR1 LNHNV and CDR2 YYDKDF (reference sequence). This CDR3 region has 15 residues. V gave up 2 bases and J gave up 8 bases; unmatched junction bases: 6. DNA for the CDR3: TGTGCCACCAGCAGATACAGGACAGGGGGTCATGAGCAGTTCTTC. As protein: CATSRYRTGGHEQFF.